Presented here are 11 T cell receptor beta chains from one specimen sequenced in a study of response to subunit inactivated influenza vaccine. Each CDR3 protein gets one entry after TCRdb re-called the RT-PCR reads with MiXCR. The sample records some 540,000 distinct CDR3 sequences, under 30% being singletons. This sample was also put to use in a study of T cells expressing NK-cell markers. That work adds: TCR beta cDNA was generated via 5'RACE template switching incorporating UMIs.

The sequenced sample was CD4+ T cells sorted from PBMCs, obtained about 12 days after vaccination. All receptors come from a middle-aged man who received an inactivated influenza vaccine.

The rearrangement joins TRBV7-2 to TRBJ1-5, with TRBD1 matching over 7 bases. The CDR3 consists of 14 residues. Germline V CDR1 and CDR2: SGHTA, FQGNSA. J was trimmed by 7 bases and V by 5 bases; bases with no gene match: 8. CDR3 sequence (DNA): TGTGCCAGCAGCCAGACAGGGAGCGGACAGCCCCAGCATTTT. Its translation is CASSQTGSGQPQHF.

This clonotype was seen only a few times. The chain links TRBV11-2 to TRBJ1-6; D gene ambiguous. V lost 3 bases, J lost 0 bases, and 15 bases lay in between. The germline CDR1 and CDR2 sequences are SGHAT and FQNNGV. The CDR3 is 18 residues long. The CDR3 bases are TGTGCCAGCAGCTTTCAGACTAGCCGCAGCTCCTATAATTCACCCCTCCACTTT. Protein: CASSFQTSRSSYNSPLHF.

This clonotype was detected only a few times. The chain joins TRBV5-1 to TRBJ2-7; no reliable D call. The CDR3 consists of 15 residues. Germline V CDR1 and CDR2: SGHRS, YFSETQ. The V end was cut by 0 bases, the J end by 1 base, with 11 bases between. The CDR3 coding sequence is TGCGCCAGCAGCTTGGTGGGGATTCGGTCCTACGAGCAGTACTTC. Residues: CASSLVGIRSYEQYF.

This clonotype appeared many times. This sequence joins TRBV7-9 and TRBJ2-2; weak D call: TRBD1 (5 bases). The CDR3 loop spans 16 amino acids. V dropped 2 bases and J dropped 7 bases, with 17 bases sitting between them. Per the germline V gene, CDR1 is SEHNR and CDR2 is FQNEAQ (reference sequence). CDR3 in DNA: TGTGCCAGCAGCTTACAGGGTCCAGGAGTCGGCGGGGAGCTGTTTTTT. It codes for CASSLQGPGVGGELFF.

This clonotype was detected a few times. The CDR3 region has the DNA TGCGCCAGCAGCTCAAGTCCGGCGGCGGGCACAGATACGCAGTATTTT. As protein: CASSSSPAAGTDTQYF. The chain has TRBV5-1 and TRBJ2-3; the D is unclear. The CDR3 length is 16 residues. V was cut by 3 bases and J by 1 base, with 15 bases left in between. Germline CDR1 reads SGHRS; CDR2 reads YFSETQ.

This clonotype was seen only a few times. V usage is TRBV5-1 and J usage is TRBJ2-5, with 11 bases fitting TRBD2. The CDR3 contains 16 residues. Germline V gene sequence: CDR1 SGHRS, CDR2 YFSETQ. The V and J ends lost 4 bases and 5 bases, in that order; junction bases with no gene match: 10. The DNA for the CDR3 is TGCGCCAGCAGCCACTTCCTAGCGGGGGGCGAGGAGACCCAGTACTTC. This gives the protein CASSHFLAGGEETQYF.

CDR3 in DNA: TGTGCCAGTAGACCGGGGATAAACACCGGGGAGCTGTTTTTT. This sequence encodes CASRPGINTGELFF. V and J are TRBV19 and TRBJ2-2; tentatively, D is TRBD2 (5 bases). Germline V gene lookup returns CDR1 LNHDA and CDR2 SQIVND (reference sequence). The CDR3 runs 14 residues. The ends were cut back, 6 bases at V and 2 bases at J, with 10 bases in the middle.

The chain couples TRBV4-1 to TRBJ1-6, with no clear D. Trimming removed 1 base at V and 11 bases at J, with 15 bases between. The CDR3 is 15 amino acids. Per germline, CDR1 MGHRA and CDR2 YSYEKL. CDR3 protein: CASSQGTMGLTPLHF. In nucleotides, the CDR3 is TGCGCCAGCAGCCAAGGTACCATGGGGTTGACACCCCTCCACTTT.

In DNA, the CDR3 is TGCAGTGCGGCGCGCGGGGGGGCGACAGATACGCAGTATTTT. Translating gives CSAARGGATDTQYF. V and J are TRBV20-1 and TRBJ2-3; 9 bases agree with TRBD2. With V trimmed by 6 bases and J by 3 bases, 7 bases remained unmatched. The germline CDR1 and CDR2 sequences are DFQATT and SNEGSKA (reference sequence). This CDR3 has 14 residues.

This clonotype was seen repeatedly, ten times or more. V usage is TRBV7-2 and J usage is TRBJ2-2; 7 positions agree with TRBD2. CDR1 is SGHTA and CDR2 is FQGNSA in the germline V gene. The V segment lost 2 bases and the J segment 0 bases; nucleotides outside the gene matches: 0. The CDR3 loop spans 15 amino acids. As DNA, the CDR3 is TGTGCCAGCAGCTTACTAGCGGCGAACACCGGGGAGCTGTTTTTT. As protein: CASSLLAANTGELFF.

The chain carries TRBV28 and TRBJ2-4, with 9 positions matching TRBD1. Trimming cost V 3 bases and J 11 bases; bases outside gene matches: 5. CDR1 MDHEN and CDR2 SYDVKM come from the germline V gene. This CDR3 is built from 13 residues. CDR3 DNA: TGTGCCAGCAGTTTCCGGGACAGGGAATTTCAGTACTTC. This sequence encodes CASSFRDREFQYF.